Listed below are T cell receptor beta chains from one sample, sequenced in a study of CD8 T cells in Susac syndrome. A single record per CDR3 protein comes from TCRdb applying MiXCR to the immunoSEQ multiplex PCR reads. The profile shows tens of thousands of distinct CDR3 sequences, approximately 93% of them singletons. The source material was CD8+ T cells from PBMCs. The receptors shown here come from a human donor with Susac syndrome. The CDR3 runs from the conserved cysteine through the conserved F or W. D genes are given only for firm matches. Clone sizes are given selectively: once, few, many, or a class where the clone is expanded.

>TRBV19|TRBJ1-1|NA|TRBD1|14
TGTGCCAGTATAAAGGAAAGGACAGGGGTCGGAGCTTTCTTT
CASIKERTGVGAFF
>TRBV6-6|TRBJ1-4|NA|NA|14
TGTGCCAGCAGTTACTCCGGGGGTAATGAAAAACTGTTTTTT
CASSYSGGNEKLFF
>TRBV24-1|TRBJ2-2|NA|TRBD1|16
TGTGCCACCAGTGATTTTGCAAGGGGGCGAACCGGGGAGCTGTTTTTT
CATSDFARGRTGELFF
>TRBV6-5|TRBJ1-5|once|NA|14
TGTGCCAGCAGTTTCCAGGGGCCCAATCAGCCCCAGCATTTT
CASSFQGPNQPQHF
>TRBV30|TRBJ1-5|once|TRBD1|13
TGTGCCTGGAGCCCATCAGGGGGAGAGCCCCAGCATTTT
CAWSPSGGEPQHF
>TRBV5-1|TRBJ2-3|NA|TRBD2|16
TGCGCCAGCAGCTTGCCGTGGCGGGAGAGTACAGATACGCAGTATTTT
CASSLPWRESTDTQYF
>TRBV4-3|TRBJ2-3|NA|NA|17
TGCGCCAGCAGCCAAGATCGAGGAGAGACCCTCACAGATACGCAGTATTTT
CASSQDRGETLTDTQYF
>TRBV3-1|TRBJ2-3|NA|TRBD2|18
TGTGCCAGCAGCCAAGATCTAGCGGGAGGGCCTTTGGGGGATACGCAGTATTTT
CASSQDLAGGPLGDTQYF
>TRBV7-2|TRBJ1-1|once|NA|12
TGTGCCAGCAGCCGGGGGGGCGCTGAAGCTTTCTTT
CASSRGGAEAFF
>TRBV27|TRBJ1-6|NA|NA|14
TGTGCCAGCAGCGCTAGCTCCTATAATTCACCCCTCCACTTT
CASSASSYNSPLHF
>TRBV7-2|TRBJ2-7|NA|NA|13
TGTGCCAGCAGCTTAAAGGGCAGCTACGAGCAGTACTTC
CASSLKGSYEQYF
>TRBV2|TRBJ2-7|medium-sized|NA|13
TGTGCCAGCTGGGCAGGGGTGCCCTACGAGCAGTACTTC
CASWAGVPYEQYF
>TRBV7-6|TRBJ2-3|NA|TRBD1|15
TGTGCCAGCAGCGTGGGGGCACAGGGGGCGTATACGCAGTATTTT
CASSVGAQGAYTQYF
>TRBV6-5|TRBJ2-3|NA|TRBD1|16
TGTGCCAGCAGTTACTCGGGGACAGGGGGAGCGGATACGCAGTATTTT
CASSYSGTGGADTQYF
>TRBV9|TRBJ1-4|NA|TRBD1|16
TGTGCCAGCAGCCCCCACCAGACAGGGTCGGGGGAAAAACTGTTTTTT
CASSPHQTGSGEKLFF
>TRBV5-4|TRBJ1-1|NA|NA|13
TGTGCCAGCAGCTTGTACACGAACACTGAAGCTTTCTTT
CASSLYTNTEAFF
>TRBV7-6|TRBJ2-1|NA|TRBD2|14
TGTGCCAGCAGCCAAGAGCGGGGGGACGGTGAGCAGTTCTTC
CASSQERGDGEQFF
>TRBV21-1|TRBJ2-3|once|NA|15
TGTGCCAGCAGACATCGCGCCAATAGCACAGATACGCAGTATTTT
CASRHRANSTDTQYF
>TRBV5-1|TRBJ2-1|once|TRBD2|15
TGCGCCAGCAGCATCGGGGGGGCCTCCTACAATGAGCAGTTCTTC
CASSIGGASYNEQFF
>TRBV5-8|TRBJ2-1|NA|TRBD1|14
TGTGCCGAGACGAAACAGGGGGCGATATATGAGCAGTTCTTC
CAETKQGAIYEQFF
>TRBV11-2|TRBJ2-3|NA|NA|14
TGTGCCAGCAGCTTGACTGGGGCGATAGATACGCAGTATTTT
CASSLTGAIDTQYF
>TRBV2|TRBJ2-7|NA|NA|11
TGTGCCAGCAGGGGAGGAATAGGGCAGTACTTC
CASRGGIGQYF
>TRBV6-1|TRBJ2-7|NA|NA|16
TGTGCCAGCAGAGGGGCTAGGAGCGGGCCTTCCTACGAGCAGTACTTC
CASRGARSGPSYEQYF
>TRBV6-6|TRBJ2-7|NA|TRBD1|13
TGTGCCAGCAGTGACAGGGGGAACTACGAGCAGTACTTC
CASSDRGNYEQYF
>TRBV29-1|TRBJ1-2|once|NA|12
TGCAGCGCTGCGTATTACAGGGACGGCTACACCTTC
CSAAYYRDGYTF
>TRBV3-1|TRBJ1-4|NA|NA|16
TGTGCCAGCAGCCAAGACCCACCCGGCCTTCGGAAAAAACTGTTTTTT
CASSQDPPGLRKKLFF
>TRBV4-1|TRBJ1-2|once|TRBD1|16
TGCGCCAGCAGCCGGGGACAGGGGAGATCGGACTATGGCTACACCTTC
CASSRGQGRSDYGYTF
>TRBV11-2|TRBJ2-7|NA|TRBD2|14
TGTGCCAGCAGCCCCCCCACGGGGGGCTACGAGCAGTACTTC
CASSPPTGGYEQYF
>TRBV21-1|TRBJ2-5|NA|NA|15
TGTGCCAGCAGCAAAGGTGGGGCAGTACAAGAGACCCAGTACTTC
CASSKGGAVQETQYF
>TRBV12-3/TRBV12-4|TRBJ2-6|NA|NA|19
TGTGCCAGCAGTATCACCTACCCCTTAAAATTGACAGGGGCCAACGTCCTGACTTTC
CASSITYPLKLTGANVLTF
>TRBV12-5|TRBJ1-1|NA|TRBD1|19
TGTGCTAGTGGTTTGGTCTTCGGACAGGGGGCCATCTTGAACACTGAAGCTTTCTTT
CASGLVFGQGAILNTEAFF
>TRBV28|TRBJ2-7|NA|TRBD2|15
TGTGCCAGCTCGACCGGGACTAGCGAGGGCTACGAGCAGTACTTC
CASSTGTSEGYEQYF
>TRBV5-1|TRBJ1-4|once|TRBD1|16
TGCGCCAGCAGCCCCTTGGTTGGGACAGCTAATGAAAAACTGTTTTTT
CASSPLVGTANEKLFF
>TRBV4-2|TRBJ1-1|NA|NA|15
TGTGCCAGCAGCCAAGATCGGGTAGTCCGGGATGAAGCTTTCTTT
CASSQDRVVRDEAFF
>TRBV5-5|TRBJ1-1|NA|NA|15
TGTGCCAGCAGCTTCTGGAGGGGCGCGGGAACTGAAGCTTTCTTT
CASSFWRGAGTEAFF
>TRBV30|TRBJ1-1|NA|NA|14
TGTGCCTGGAGTGCGGGGGGACTGGCCACTGAAGCTTTCTTT
CAWSAGGLATEAFF
>TRBV11-2|TRBJ2-5|NA|TRBD2|18
TGTGCCAGCAGCCTCGGGACTAGCGGGGGGGTAAGACAAGAGACCCAGTACTTC
CASSLGTSGGVRQETQYF
>TRBV12-5|TRBJ1-1|NA|NA|12
TGTGCTAGTGGTTTAGGGAACACTGAAGCTTTCTTT
CASGLGNTEAFF
>TRBV19|TRBJ2-5|once|NA|14
TGTGCCAGTAGCCGCCTCTTAGCCCAAGAGACCCAGTACTTC
CASSRLLAQETQYF
>TRBV6-6|TRBJ1-5|NA|TRBD1|15
TGTGCCAGCAGTGGACAGGGTCCGGGGAATCAGCCCCAGCATTTT
CASSGQGPGNQPQHF
>TRBV14|TRBJ1-2|NA|NA|15
TGTGCCAGCAGCCAAGATCTTCGGCAGAGCTATGGCTACACCTTC
CASSQDLRQSYGYTF
>TRBV13|TRBJ1-2|NA|NA|16
TGTGCCAGCAGCTTAATAGGATCGGACAGTAACTATGGCTACACCTTC
CASSLIGSDSNYGYTF
>TRBV20-1|TRBJ1-6|NA|NA|13
TGCAGTGCTATCCGGGACGGCAATTCACCCCTCCACTTT
CSAIRDGNSPLHF
>TRBV19|TRBJ1-5|NA|NA|16
TGTGCCAGTAGTATAGGCGCCGGGTGGCCAATGGGGCCCCAGCATTTT
CASSIGAGWPMGPQHF
>TRBV18|TRBJ2-7|NA|NA|14
TGTGCCAGCTCACCCAGACAGGGTGGGGGGGAGCAGTACTTC
CASSPRQGGGEQYF
>TRBV19|TRBJ2-7|NA|TRBD1|14
TGTGCCAGTAGTGCGGACAGGGGACCGTACGAGCAGTACTTC
CASSADRGPYEQYF
>TRBV7-9|TRBJ2-2|NA|TRBD1|15
TGTGCCAGTTCTCCGGGACAGGGGGCAACCGGGGAGCTGTTTTTT
CASSPGQGATGELFF
>TRBV6-2/TRBV6-3|TRBJ2-3|NA|NA|14
TGTGCCAGCAGTTACTCTGCACGCACAGATACGCAGTATTTT
CASSYSARTDTQYF
>TRBV27|TRBJ1-5|NA|TRBD1|15
TGTGCCAGCAGTTTACAAACAGGGGCCCATCAGCCCCAGCATTTT
CASSLQTGAHQPQHF
>TRBV7-9|TRBJ1-2|NA|NA|10
TGTGCCAGCAGCTTAAGGGGGTACACCTTC
CASSLRGYTF
>TRBV20-1|TRBJ1-1|NA|TRBD1|16
TGCAGTGCTAGAGGGGCGACAGGGGGAGACGACACTGAAGCTTTCTTT
CSARGATGGDDTEAFF
>TRBV7-9|TRBJ2-4|NA|NA|13
TGTGCCAGCAGCTTACACGGGAAGAGCATTCAGTACTTC
CASSLHGKSIQYF
>TRBV18|TRBJ2-5|few|NA|11
TGTGCCAGCTCACCTCAAGAGACCCAGTACTTC
CASSPQETQYF